This is a list of T cell receptor beta chains from one sample in a study of identical twins. Using its own MiXCR run on the 5' RACE reads, TCRdb lists one record per CDR3 protein. The sample comprises about 720,000 distinct CDR3 sequences, approximately 18% of which are singletons, and 10% to 15% rests with the top ten. This same sample was also part of a study on T cells expressing NK-cell markers.

Material for sequencing was PBMCs. These TCRs come from a woman younger than 30 in good health. Each CDR3 is given with its conserved first and last residue. D genes are given only for firm matches. Clone size is given for some rows only: seen once, a few or many times, or a class if the clone is expanded.

J gene,clone size,V gene,D gene,CDR3 DNA,CDR3 protein
TRBJ2-5,-,TRBV13,-,TGTGCCAGCAGCTTAGATGGGAATTCGGTGACCCAGTACTTC,CASSLDGNSVTQYF
TRBJ2-1,few,TRBV18,-,TGTGCCAGCTCACCCCCAGGGGTACGGGAGCAGTTCTTC,CASSPPGVREQFF
TRBJ2-1,few,TRBV10-3,-,TGTGCCATCAGTGAAGGGGACAATGAGCAGTTCTTC,CAISEGDNEQFF
TRBJ2-3,few,TRBV20-1,TRBD2,TGCAGTGCCGTGGGACTAGCGGGGGCCACAGATACGCAGTATTTT,CSAVGLAGATDTQYF
TRBJ2-1,-,TRBV12-3/TRBV12-4,TRBD2,TGTGCCAGCAGTTACGGGGGGGGTCCGAGAAATGAGCAGTTCTTC,CASSYGGGPRNEQFF
TRBJ2-5,-,TRBV20-1,-,TGCAGTGCTAGTAGGTCGGGATCCCAAGAGACCCAGTACTTC,CSASRSGSQETQYF
TRBJ2-1,-,TRBV27,-,TGTGCCAGCAGATCGGGACGCCTGTACAATGAGCAGTTCTTC,CASRSGRLYNEQFF
TRBJ2-1,-,TRBV5-1,TRBD2,TGCGCCAGCAGGATGGGACTAGCGGTAACTTCCTCCTACAATGAGCAGTTCTTC,CASRMGLAVTSSYNEQFF
TRBJ2-5,-,TRBV20-1,-,TGCAGTGCTAGAAGGACAGCCGAGGACCAGTACTTC,CSARRTAEDQYF
TRBJ2-5,many,TRBV24-1,TRBD2,TGTGCCACCAGTGGGGGGACTAGCGGGAGGGAGACCCAGTACTTC,CATSGGTSGRETQYF
TRBJ2-3,many,TRBV20-1,TRBD2,TGCAGTGCTAGTGGTTTAGGGAGGGGCATTGGAGTGGCAGATACGCAGTATTTT,CSASGLGRGIGVADTQYF
TRBJ1-1,once,TRBV6-1,-,TGTGCCAGCAGTGAATGGAGGGCGACTGAAGCTTTCTTT,CASSEWRATEAFF
TRBJ1-2,-,TRBV15,-,TGTGCCACCAGCAGACATCGGGAGGACCTTTATGGCTACACCTTC,CATSRHREDLYGYTF
TRBJ2-7,-,TRBV4-3,-,TGCGCCAGCAGCCAAGAGTTAGTAGGATTGGAGCCCTACGAGCAGTACTTC,CASSQELVGLEPYEQYF
TRBJ2-3,-,TRBV5-1,-,TGCGCCAGCAGCTCGTACGGGAATACGCAGTATTTT,CASSSYGNTQYF
TRBJ1-3,few,TRBV12-3/TRBV12-4,TRBD1,TGTGCCAGCAGCCGGGACAGGGGAGGTGGAAACACCATATATTTT,CASSRDRGGGNTIYF
TRBJ1-1,many,TRBV5-1,TRBD1,TGCGCCAGCAGCCTAGAGGGGGCGCGCACTGAAGCTTTCTTT,CASSLEGARTEAFF
TRBJ1-5,-,TRBV7-6,-,TGTGCCAGCAGCTCCGGGGGGGAGCCCCAGCATTTT,CASSSGGEPQHF
TRBJ2-3,few,TRBV15,TRBD2,TGTGCCACCAGCAGAGAAGGGTGGCTAGCGGGGAGCACAGATACGCAGTATTTT,CATSREGWLAGSTDTQYF
TRBJ1-2,few,TRBV7-9,-,TGTGCCAGCAGCTCGCAGGGTCCTGGCTACACCTTC,CASSSQGPGYTF
TRBJ2-2,-,TRBV7-8,-,TGTGCCAGCAACGGTCCAACCGGGGAGCTGTTTTTT,CASNGPTGELFF
TRBJ1-6,-,TRBV5-6,TRBD1,TGTGCCAGCAGCCTGACTGTGGGACAGACCAATAATTCACCCCTCCACTTT,CASSLTVGQTNNSPLHF
TRBJ2-1,-,TRBV20-1,-,TGCAGTGCTGCCTCGGTACAGGGGGGGGATGAGCAGTTCTTC,CSAASVQGGDEQFF
TRBJ1-5,-,TRBV5-1,-,TGCGCCAGCAGCGCCGGGGAAGGGAATCAGCCCCAGCATTTT,CASSAGEGNQPQHF
TRBJ2-7,-,TRBV7-9,-,TGTGCCAGCAGCTTGATGCGGGGATCCTACGAGCAGTACTTC,CASSLMRGSYEQYF
TRBJ2-1,-,TRBV9,-,TGTGCCAGCAGCCCCCGCCTAGGGAGAACCTACAATGAGCAGTTCTTC,CASSPRLGRTYNEQFF
TRBJ1-1,-,TRBV18,TRBD1,TGTGCCAGCTCACCAGAGGGGACAGGCGTTATGAACACTGAAGCTTTCTTT,CASSPEGTGVMNTEAFF
TRBJ2-3,-,TRBV7-2,-,TGTGCCAGCAGCTCATTGGAAGATACGCAGTATTTT,CASSSLEDTQYF
TRBJ2-1,-,TRBV25-1,TRBD1,TGTGCCAGCGTAGACAGGGGGTTCTCGGATGAGCAGTTCTTC,CASVDRGFSDEQFF
TRBJ1-2,few,TRBV2,-,TGTGCCAGCAGCGCCGAATCCCACTATGGCTACACCTTC,CASSAESHYGYTF
TRBJ1-2,many,TRBV20-1,-,TGCAGTGCCAATCGGGACGGGCCTAACTATGGCTACACCTTC,CSANRDGPNYGYTF
TRBJ2-7,-,TRBV18,-,TGTGCCAGCTCACGAACAACAGGGTATTACTACGAGCAGTACTTC,CASSRTTGYYYEQYF
TRBJ1-5,few,TRBV29-1,-,TGCAGCGCCACAGCCGGGGATCAGCCCCAGCATTTT,CSATAGDQPQHF
TRBJ1-1,few,TRBV6-5,-,TGTGCCAGCAGTTACGGGCAACATCTGAACACTGAAGCTTTCTTT,CASSYGQHLNTEAFF
TRBJ1-1,-,TRBV7-9,-,TGTGCCAGCAGCCGGGGCTGGGGAGGCACTGAAGCTTTCTTT,CASSRGWGGTEAFF
TRBJ2-3,few,TRBV29-1,-,TGCAGCGTTGAAATCCGAGCTGCCCCCACAGATACGCAGTATTTT,CSVEIRAAPTDTQYF
TRBJ2-3,many,TRBV7-9,TRBD2,TGTGCCAGCAGCACACTCCGGGGTAGCGGGATACGGGATACGCAGTATTTT,CASSTLRGSGIRDTQYF
TRBJ2-5,-,TRBV6-2/TRBV6-3,-,TGTGCCAGCAGTTACCCTGTGGAGACCCAGTACTTC,CASSYPVETQYF
TRBJ2-5,few,TRBV12-3/TRBV12-4,-,TGTGCCAGCAACCCGGGACTGAGCCAAGAGACCCAGTACTTC,CASNPGLSQETQYF
TRBJ1-2,few,TRBV11-3,-,TGTGCCAGCAGCTTAACAGGGAACGGAGGCTACACCTTC,CASSLTGNGGYTF
TRBJ1-5,few,TRBV10-3,-,TGTGCCATTGGGACGGAACAAAATCAGCCCCAGCATTTT,CAIGTEQNQPQHF
TRBJ2-7,few,TRBV6-5,TRBD1,TGTGCCAGCAGTTATTACAGGGGGTCCCACGAGCAGTACTTC,CASSYYRGSHEQYF
TRBJ2-1,-,TRBV25-1,-,TGTGCCAGCAGTGACCAGTTCGGCAATGAGCAGTTCTTC,CASSDQFGNEQFF
TRBJ2-7,many,TRBV12-3/TRBV12-4,TRBD1,TGTGCCAGCACCCTAGGGACAGCCTTGGGCGAGCAGTACTTC,CASTLGTALGEQYF
TRBJ2-3,-,TRBV3-1,TRBD1,TGTGCCAGCAGCCCCAGTGGACAGGGTGGGACAGATACGCAGTATTTT,CASSPSGQGGTDTQYF
TRBJ2-2,-,TRBV7-9,-,TGTGCCAGCAGCCTACTCTCTGGAGACACCGGGGAGCTGTTTTTT,CASSLLSGDTGELFF
TRBJ2-3,many,TRBV12-3/TRBV12-4,-,TGTGCCAGCAGAAGGGGACCAGATACGCAGTATTTT,CASRRGPDTQYF
TRBJ2-5,-,TRBV30,TRBD1,TGTGCCTGGAGGGGTGGACAGGCGGTACAAGAGACCCAGTACTTC,CAWRGGQAVQETQYF
TRBJ2-7,-,TRBV5-1,TRBD2,TGCGCCAGCAGCTTGATACCTAGCGGGAGATCCTACGAGCAGTACTTC,CASSLIPSGRSYEQYF
TRBJ2-1,-,TRBV12-3/TRBV12-4,-,TGTGCCAGCAGTTTAGTTGGGGACAAATACAATGAGCAGTTCTTC,CASSLVGDKYNEQFF
TRBJ2-3,few,TRBV5-1,-,TGCGCCAGCAGCCCCTCCTTTGCAGCAGATACGCAGTATTTT,CASSPSFAADTQYF